This T cell receptor beta chain was found in a study of blood T cell repertoires in COVID-19 (dated by TCRdb to the early 2020s). Describing the broader study: Collaborator samples came from the United States, Italy and Spain and covered acute and convalescent phases of COVID-19. Samples came from the ongoing ImmuneRACE study (first 160 participants) plus 1,254 subjects from 6 global collaborators. The repertoires were released in a freely available public database meant as a resource for research on the immune response to SARS-CoV-2. The dataset comprised deeply sampled blood TCRbeta repertoires from subjects exposed to, actively infected with, or recovered from COVID-19. The prospective study material was composed of cDNA or gDNA derived from T cells, B-cell-depleted T cells, or PBMCs. Sample metadata almost always included a de-identified subject ID, COVID-19 status, age in years and sex. HLA class I and class II types, where available, came from metadata supplied by the sample provider rather than from assay-based typing.

TCRbeta CDR3 regions were amplified from genomic DNA using the immunoSEQ Assay, a bias-controlled multiplex PCR. In the paper's pipeline: Within the assay, amplification of reference gene primers was used to estimate how many nucleated cells each sample contained. To quantify the absolute abundance of each unique TCRbeta CDR3 rearrangement, sequence reads were collapsed and filtered. For each sample, productive Simpson clonality was calculated as the square root of Simpson's diversity index across productive rearrangements. The table comes from immuneACCESS by way of TCRdb, which keeps in-frame sequences with V and J called. Part of the clones is missing from these tables; in studies checked, under half for an unresolved V gene and the rest for unknown reasons. For V, J and clone size, that table is used; D and trimming come from the DNA. This sample holds approximately 390,000 clones; around 90% were observed only once. In total, the top ten clones hold 2% to 2.5% of the sample.

Participants in the prospective study were enrolled through a virtual design, were aged 18 to 89 years, and lived in 24 United States geographic areas. To assign participants to cohorts, the prospective study relied on clinical history that participants themselves reported in a screening survey and a study questionnaire. Each participant in the prospective study had whole blood, serum and a nasopharyngeal or oropharyngeal swab collected by mobile phlebotomists. Participants in the prospective study had the option to provide additional blood draws and questionnaires over an approximately 2-month period. Prospective study blood samples were shipped either frozen or at room temperature before DNA extraction. Worth noting for this clone: Its specific antigen is unknown. Base qualities are not recorded, but no much larger clone differs from it by a single base.

Study-wide conclusions, independent of this receptor: Clinical and demographic metadata were provided uncurated, with the amount varying by source and participant.

The germline V gene specifies SGDLS as CDR1 and YYNGEE as CDR2. V drops 3 bases and J drops 5 bases, leaving 8 bases in between. The CDR3 sequence holds 13 residues, the cysteine and phenylalanine included. The CDR3 DNA has 39 bases and is translated from base 1. This clonotype was sampled from a woman aged 40 to 49 with acute COVID-19. The sequenced sample was PBMCs or T cells enriched from blood (not recorded which). The chain is made from TRBV9 and TRBJ2-2; TRBD2 is perhaps the D gene, given 5 matching bases. The nucleotide sequence reads as follows: TGTGCCAGCAGCGCCGCGGGTACCGGGGAGCTGTTTTTT. Translation gives CASSAAGTGELFF.